This TCR beta chain is drawn from a study of response to subunit inactivated influenza vaccine. TCRdb processed the RT-PCR reads anew with MiXCR; each CDR3 protein has one entry. The repertoire consists of approximately 490,000 distinct CDR3 sequences, with roughly 7.9% occurring once and the leading ten covering less than 15%. General study results and limits: The authors proposed limited new T cell recruitment per seasonal influenza vaccination.

This CDR3 has 16 residues. The V gene end was trimmed by 5 bases and the J gene end by 2 bases; junction bases not matched to a gene: 8. The V gene's germline CDR1 is MGHRA and CDR2 YSYEKL. Turning to this clonotype: Its antigen is as yet unknown.

The gene calls are TRBV4-1 and TRBJ2-7, with TRBD2 matching over 11 bases. This specimen was PBMCs from blood, taken 23 to 25 months after vaccination. The clonotype was recovered from a man aged 45 to 70 who received an inactivated influenza vaccine. The CDR3 loop reads CASSIGAGLAAYEQYF. CDR3 sequence (DNA): TGCGCCAGCAGCATAGGAGCGGGACTAGCGGCCTACGAGCAGTACTTC.